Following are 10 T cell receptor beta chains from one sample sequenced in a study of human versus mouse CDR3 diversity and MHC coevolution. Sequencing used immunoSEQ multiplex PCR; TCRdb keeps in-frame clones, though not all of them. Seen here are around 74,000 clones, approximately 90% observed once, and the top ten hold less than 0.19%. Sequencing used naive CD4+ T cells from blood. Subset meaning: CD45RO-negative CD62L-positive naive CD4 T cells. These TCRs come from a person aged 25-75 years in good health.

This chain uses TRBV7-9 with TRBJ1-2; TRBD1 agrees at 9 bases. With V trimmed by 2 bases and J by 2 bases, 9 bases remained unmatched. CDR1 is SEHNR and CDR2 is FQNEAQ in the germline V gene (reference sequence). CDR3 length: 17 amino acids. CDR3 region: CASSLSVDDRGNYGYTF. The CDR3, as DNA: TGTGCCAGCAGCTTATCCGTCGACGACAGGGGGAACTATGGCTACACCTTC.

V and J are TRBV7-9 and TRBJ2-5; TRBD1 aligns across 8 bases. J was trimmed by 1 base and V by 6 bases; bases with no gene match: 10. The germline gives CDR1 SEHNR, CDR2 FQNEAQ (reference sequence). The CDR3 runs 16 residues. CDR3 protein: CASSPGQGRFQETQYF. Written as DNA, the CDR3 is TGTGCCAGCAGTCCCGGACAGGGACGCTTCCAAGAGACCCAGTACTTC. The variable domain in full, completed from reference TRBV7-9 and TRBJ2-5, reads DTGVSQNPRHKITKRGQNVTFRCDPISEHNRLYWYRQTLGQGPEFLTYFQNEAQLEKSRLLSDRFSAERPKGSFSTLEIQRTEQGDSAMYLCASSPGQGRFQETQYFGPGTRLLVL.

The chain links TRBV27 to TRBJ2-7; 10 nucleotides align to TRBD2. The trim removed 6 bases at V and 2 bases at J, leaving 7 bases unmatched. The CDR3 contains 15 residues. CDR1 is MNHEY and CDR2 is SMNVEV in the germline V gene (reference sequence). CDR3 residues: CASRENSGGAYEQYF. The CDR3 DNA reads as TGTGCCAGCAGGGAGAACAGCGGGGGGGCCTACGAGCAGTACTTC.

The CDR3 spells CASSESAGYSGPQHF. The CDR3 DNA sequence: TGTGCCAGCAGTGAATCGGCAGGGTATTCGGGGCCCCAGCATTTT. J is TRBJ1-5 and V is TRBV2; D may be TRBD1 (5 bases). The germline V gene encodes CDR1 SNHLY and CDR2 FYNNEI. The V and J ends lost 2 bases and 9 bases respectively, with 17 bases between them. The CDR3 covers 15 residues.

The CDR3 nucleotides read TGCGCCAGCAGCCTCTCGGGAGGGTTTACAGATACGCAGTATTTT. Translation: CASSLSGGFTDTQYF. V usage is TRBV4-1 and J usage is TRBJ2-3; 8 bases match TRBD2. The CDR3 has 15 residues. V was clipped by 4 bases and J by 3 bases; unmatched bases: 6. Germline CDR1 reads MGHRA; CDR2 reads YSYEKL.

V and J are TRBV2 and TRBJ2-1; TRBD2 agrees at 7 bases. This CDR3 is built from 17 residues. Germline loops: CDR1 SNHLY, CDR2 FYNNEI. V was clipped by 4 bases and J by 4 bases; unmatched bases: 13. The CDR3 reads CASSALGAGPRYNEQFF. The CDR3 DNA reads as TGTGCCAGCAGTGCCCTGGGAGCGGGGCCTCGGTACAATGAGCAGTTCTTC.

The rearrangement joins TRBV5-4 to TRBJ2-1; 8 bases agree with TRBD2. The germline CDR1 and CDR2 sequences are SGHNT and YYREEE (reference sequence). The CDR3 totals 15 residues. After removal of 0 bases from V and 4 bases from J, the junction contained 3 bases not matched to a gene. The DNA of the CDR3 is TGTGCCAGCAGCTTGGCCCGGGGGGGGTACAATGAGCAGTTCTTC. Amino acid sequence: CASSLARGGYNEQFF.

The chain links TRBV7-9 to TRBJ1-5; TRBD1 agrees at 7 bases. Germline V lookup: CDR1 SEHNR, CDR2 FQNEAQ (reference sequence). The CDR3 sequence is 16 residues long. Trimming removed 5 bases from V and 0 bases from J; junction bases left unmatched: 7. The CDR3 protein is CASSPGQEHSNQPQHF. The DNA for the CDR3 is TGTGCCAGCAGCCCCGGACAGGAACATAGCAATCAGCCCCAGCATTTT.

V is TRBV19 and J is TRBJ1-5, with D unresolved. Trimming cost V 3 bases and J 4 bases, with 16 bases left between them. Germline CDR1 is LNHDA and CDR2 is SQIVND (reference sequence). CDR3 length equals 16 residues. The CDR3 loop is CASSMVGRGLNQPQHF. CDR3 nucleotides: TGTGCCAGTAGTATGGTCGGCCGGGGTCTAAATCAGCCCCAGCATTTT.

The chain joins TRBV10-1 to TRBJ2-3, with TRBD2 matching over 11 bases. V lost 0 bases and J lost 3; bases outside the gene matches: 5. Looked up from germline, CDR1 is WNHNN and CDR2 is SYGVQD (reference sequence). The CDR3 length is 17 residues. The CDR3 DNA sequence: TGCGCCAGCAGTGAGTCGGGACTAGCGGACGGAACAGATACGCAGTATTTT. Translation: CASSESGLADGTDTQYF.